This T cell receptor (beta chain) was identified in a study of blood T cell repertoires in COVID-19. Followed over time, Seattle patients had been enrolled while infection was active. Between the trimmed V and J ends, which lost 7 bases and 4 bases, there was a span of 10 bases. CDR1 is LNHDA and CDR2 is SQIVND in the germline V gene (reference sequence). There are 13 residues in the CDR3. This table comes from immunoSEQ multiplex PCR, and its TCRdb copy is limited to in-frame clones, with some not included. The sample has roughly 100,000 clones, around 90% seen once; the top ten hold 5.5% to 8%. The chain is built from TRBV19 and TRBJ2-2; tentative D call: TRBD2 (5 bases). Input material: peripheral blood. The TCR comes from a man aged 18-30 years with COVID-19, enrolled during active disease. The CDR3 region is CASTDYGTGELFF. The CDR3 bases are TGTGCCAGTACAGACTATGGCACCGGGGAGCTGTTTTTT.